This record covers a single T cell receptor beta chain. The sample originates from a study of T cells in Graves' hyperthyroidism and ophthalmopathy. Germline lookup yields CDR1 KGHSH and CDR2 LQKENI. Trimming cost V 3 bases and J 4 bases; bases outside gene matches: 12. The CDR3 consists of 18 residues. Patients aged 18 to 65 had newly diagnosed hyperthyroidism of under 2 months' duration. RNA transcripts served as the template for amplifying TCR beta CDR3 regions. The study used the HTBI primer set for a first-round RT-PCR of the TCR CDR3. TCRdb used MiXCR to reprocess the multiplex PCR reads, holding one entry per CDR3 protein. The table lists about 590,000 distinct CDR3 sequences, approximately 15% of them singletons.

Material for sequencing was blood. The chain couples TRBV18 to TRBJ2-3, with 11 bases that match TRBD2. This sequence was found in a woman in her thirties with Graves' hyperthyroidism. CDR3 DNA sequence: TGTGCCAGCTCACCGGTCGCCACTGGACTAGCGGGCCCAGATACGCAGTATTTT. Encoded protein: CASSPVATGLAGPDTQYF.